This TCR beta chain was captured in a study of blood T cell repertoires in COVID-19. The age range of participants was about 18 to 100 years, with residence in about two dozen US areas. Participants in the exposed group had met a COVID-19 case in the 2 weeks before joining the study. Profiled with immunoSEQ multiplex PCR; TCRdb holds only in-frame clones, not every one. The data show about 270,000 clones, with approximately 90% seen just once and 2.8% held by the top ten. The trim removed 6 bases at V and 0 bases at J, leaving 3 bases unmatched. The CDR3 length is 15 residues. Germline loops: CDR1 MNHEY, CDR2 SMNVEV (reference sequence).

The sequence derives from a man between 40 and 49 years old who had been exposed to COVID-19. Sequencing was carried out using PBMCs or T cells enriched from blood (not recorded which). The chain combines TRBV27 with TRBJ1-5, with 9 bases lining up with TRBD1. CDR3 in DNA: TGTGCCAGCAGGGACAGGGGATATAGCAATCAGCCCCAGCATTTT. This codes for CASRDRGYSNQPQHF.